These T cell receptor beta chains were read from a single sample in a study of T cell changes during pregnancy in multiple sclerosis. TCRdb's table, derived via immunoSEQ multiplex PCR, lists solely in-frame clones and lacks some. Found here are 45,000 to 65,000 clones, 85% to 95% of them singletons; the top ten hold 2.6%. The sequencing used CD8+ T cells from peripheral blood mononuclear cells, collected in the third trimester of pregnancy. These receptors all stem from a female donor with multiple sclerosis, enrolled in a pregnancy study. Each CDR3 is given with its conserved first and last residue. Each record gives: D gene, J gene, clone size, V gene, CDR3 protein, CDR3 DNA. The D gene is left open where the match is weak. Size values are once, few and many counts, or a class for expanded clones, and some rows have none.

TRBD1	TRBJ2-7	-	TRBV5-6	CAIKDRGGCYEQYF	TGTGCCATCAAGGACAGGGGAGGTTGTTACGAGCAGTACTTC
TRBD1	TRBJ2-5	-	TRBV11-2	CASSPGGEETQYF	TGTGCCAGCAGCCCAGGGGGCGAGGAGACCCAGTACTTC
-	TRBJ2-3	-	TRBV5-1	CASSLRSGTDTQYF	TGCGCCAGCAGCTTGCGTAGCGGCACAGATACGCAGTATTTT
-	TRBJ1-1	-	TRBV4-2	CASSQDNPDTRNTEAFF	TGTGCCAGCAGCCAAGATAACCCGGACACACGGAACACTGAAGCTTTCTTT
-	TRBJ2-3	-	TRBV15	CATKGIDTQYF	TGTGCCACCAAGGGGATAGATACGCAGTATTTT
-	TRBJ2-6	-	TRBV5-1	CASSLAGQGSPSGANVLTF	TGCGCCAGCAGCTTGGCGGGTCAGGGATCCCCCTCTGGGGCCAACGTCCTGACTTTC
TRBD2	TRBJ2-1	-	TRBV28	CAIRTSGIDEQFF	TGTGCCATCCGGACTAGCGGGATCGATGAGCAGTTCTTC
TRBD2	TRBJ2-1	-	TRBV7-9	CASSPTGVISGRAYNEQFF	TGTGCCAGCAGCCCGACAGGGGTCATAAGCGGGAGGGCCTACAATGAGCAGTTCTTC
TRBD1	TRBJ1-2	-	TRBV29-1	CSVDVGQGNNYGYTF	TGCAGCGTTGACGTGGGACAGGGAAACAACTATGGCTACACCTTC
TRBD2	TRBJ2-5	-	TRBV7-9	CASSLGGGQETQYF	TGTGCCAGCAGCTTGGGCGGGGGACAAGAGACCCAGTACTTC
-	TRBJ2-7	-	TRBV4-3	CASSQGGSSYEQYF	TGCGCCAGCAGCCAAGGAGGCAGCTCCTACGAGCAGTACTTC
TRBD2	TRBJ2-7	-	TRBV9	CASSVDTSGYEQYF	TGTGCCAGCAGCGTAGATACTAGCGGGTACGAGCAGTACTTC
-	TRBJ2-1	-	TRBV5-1	CASSLISSHNEQFF	TGCGCCAGCAGCTTGATTAGCAGTCACAATGAGCAGTTCTTC
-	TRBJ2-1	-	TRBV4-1	CASSQVSNNEQFF	TGCGCCAGCAGCCAAGTTAGCAACAATGAGCAGTTCTTC
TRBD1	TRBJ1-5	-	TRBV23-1	CASSRGGTAYQPQHF	TGCGCCAGCAGTCGAGGAGGGACAGCATATCAGCCCCAGCATTTT
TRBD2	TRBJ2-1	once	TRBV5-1	CASSLDGLAGAFDEQFF	TGCGCCAGCAGCTTGGATGGGCTAGCGGGAGCGTTTGATGAGCAGTTCTTC
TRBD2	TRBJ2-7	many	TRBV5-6	CASSTTSGVHLEQYF	TGTGCCAGCAGCACGACTAGCGGGGTCCATCTGGAGCAGTACTTC
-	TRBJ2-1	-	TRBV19	CASIQQGGRADEQFF	TGTGCCAGTATACAACAGGGCGGGAGAGCTGATGAGCAGTTCTTC
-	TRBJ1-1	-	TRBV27	CASSLRGGGTEAFF	TGTGCCAGCAGTTTAAGGGGGGGAGGCACTGAAGCTTTCTTT
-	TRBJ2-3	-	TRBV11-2	CATTADTQYF	TGTGCCACCACGGCAGATACGCAGTATTTT
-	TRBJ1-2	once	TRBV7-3	CASSFQGLPNYGYTF	TGTGCCAGCAGCTTCCAGGGTCTGCCTAACTATGGCTACACCTTC
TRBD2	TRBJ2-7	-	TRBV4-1	CASSQVGLGLPNQSPYEQYF	TGCGCCAGCAGCCAAGTTGGGCTGGGACTACCAAATCAAAGCCCATACGAGCAGTACTTC
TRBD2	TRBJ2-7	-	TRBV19	CASSYSGRTNYEQYF	TGTGCCAGTAGTTATAGCGGGAGGACCAACTACGAGCAGTACTTC
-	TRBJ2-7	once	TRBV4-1	CASSQGSGTYEQYF	TGCGCCAGCAGCCAAGGTAGCGGCACCTACGAGCAGTACTTC
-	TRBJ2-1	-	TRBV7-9	CASSFFLEGSYNEQFF	TGTGCCAGCAGTTTCTTCTTGGAGGGCTCCTACAATGAGCAGTTCTTC
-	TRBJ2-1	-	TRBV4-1	CASSQPLAGTSYNEQFF	TGCGCCAGCAGCCAACCTTTGGCGGGAACCTCCTACAATGAGCAGTTCTTC
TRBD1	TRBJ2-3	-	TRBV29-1	CSVPWTGRTDTQYF	TGCAGCGTTCCTTGGACAGGGCGCACAGATACGCAGTATTTT
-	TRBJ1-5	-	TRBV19	CASSIATGQPQHF	TGTGCCAGTAGTATAGCAACGGGTCAGCCCCAGCATTTT
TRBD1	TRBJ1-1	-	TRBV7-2	CASSLEGAGTEAFF	TGTGCCAGCAGCTTAGAGGGGGCAGGCACTGAAGCTTTCTTT
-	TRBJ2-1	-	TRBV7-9	CASSPPDGGNNEQFF	TGTGCCAGCAGCCCCCCGGATGGAGGTAACAATGAGCAGTTCTTC
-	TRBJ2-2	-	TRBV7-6	CASSLVPGENTGELFF	TGTGCCAGCAGCTTAGTCCCCGGGGAGAACACCGGGGAGCTGTTTTTT
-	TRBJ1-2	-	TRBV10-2	CASSETIQETWGYTF	TGCGCCAGCAGTGAAACGATACAGGAGACCTGGGGCTACACCTTC
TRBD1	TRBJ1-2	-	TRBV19	CASTQGTGGASVYGYTF	TGTGCCAGTACCCAGGGGACAGGGGGCGCCTCGGTCTATGGCTACACCTTC
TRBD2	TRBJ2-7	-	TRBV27	CASSTRGLAGPVQYF	TGTGCCAGCAGTACCCGAGGACTAGCGGGACCCGTCCAGTACTTC
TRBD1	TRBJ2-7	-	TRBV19	CASSWTGGIYEQYF	TGTGCCAGTAGTTGGACAGGGGGCATCTACGAGCAGTACTTC
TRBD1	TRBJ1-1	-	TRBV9	CASTEDRGTEAFF	TGTGCCAGCACCGAGGACAGGGGGACTGAAGCTTTCTTT
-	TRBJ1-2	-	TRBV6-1	CASSYSLNFNYGYTF	TGTGCCAGCAGCTATTCTCTTAACTTTAACTATGGCTACACCTTC
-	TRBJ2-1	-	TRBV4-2	CASSQDIADSYNEQFF	TGTGCCAGCAGCCAAGATATAGCGGACTCCTACAATGAGCAGTTCTTC
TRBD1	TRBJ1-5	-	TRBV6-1	CASSARDRLNQPQHF	TGTGCCAGCAGTGCGAGGGACAGGCTAAATCAGCCCCAGCATTTT
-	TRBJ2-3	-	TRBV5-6	CASSNGVGYSDTQYF	TGTGCCAGCAGCAACGGAGTCGGGTATTCGGATACGCAGTATTTT
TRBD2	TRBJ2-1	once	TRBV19	CASTPIGGAQSYNEQFF	TGTGCCAGTACCCCAATCGGGGGGGCCCAATCCTACAATGAGCAGTTCTTC
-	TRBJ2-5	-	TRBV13	CASSLGRGAGKTQYF	TGTGCCAGCAGCTTAGGCCGGGGGGCCGGGAAGACCCAGTACTTC
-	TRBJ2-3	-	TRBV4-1	CASSKGPAEGTDTQYF	TGCGCCAGCAGCAAAGGACCGGCCGAGGGTACAGATACGCAGTATTTT
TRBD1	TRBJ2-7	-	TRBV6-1	CASTGWDRAHEQYF	TGTGCCAGCACTGGTTGGGACAGGGCCCACGAGCAGTACTTC
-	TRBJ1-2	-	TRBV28	CASSSALGRDDGYTF	TGTGCCAGCAGTTCCGCACTCGGGAGGGACGATGGCTACACCTTC
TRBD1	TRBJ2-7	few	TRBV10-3	CAAGQGGHEQYF	TGTGCGGCGGGACAGGGAGGCCACGAGCAGTACTTC
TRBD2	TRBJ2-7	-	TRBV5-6	CASSLASGNEQYF	TGTGCCAGCAGCTTAGCTAGCGGGAACGAGCAGTACTTC
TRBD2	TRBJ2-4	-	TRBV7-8	CASSLIAGTAKNIQYF	TGTGCCAGCAGCTTAATAGCGGGGACGGCCAAAAACATTCAGTACTTC
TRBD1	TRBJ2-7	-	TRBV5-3	CARSWDRDRVYEQYF	TGTGCCAGAAGCTGGGACCGGGACAGGGTATACGAGCAGTACTTC
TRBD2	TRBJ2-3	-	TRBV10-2	CASGPGLAALDTQYF	TGCGCCAGCGGACCGGGACTAGCGGCTTTAGATACGCAGTATTTT
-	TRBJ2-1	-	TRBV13	CASSLGTLTGEQFF	TGTGCCAGCAGCTTAGGCACCCTGACGGGGGAGCAGTTCTTC
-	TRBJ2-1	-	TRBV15	CATSISGINEQFF	TGTGCCACCAGCATTAGCGGAATCAATGAGCAGTTCTTC